This T cell receptor beta chain was identified in a study of cytomegalovirus exposure and HLA in healthy donors. Notes on the study in general: The classifier reportedly diagnosed cytomegalovirus status with high specificity and sensitivity.

Germline V CDR1 and CDR2: SGHNT, YYREEE (reference sequence). CDR3 length: 14 amino acids. Trimming cost V 4 bases and J 11 bases; bases outside gene matches: 8. The assay was immunoSEQ multiplex PCR, and TCRdb's table has in-frame clones only and misses some. The repertoire consists of about 110,000 clones, with 85% to 90% occurring once and the leading ten covering about 2.1%. The donors were members of the validation cohort comprising over a hundred subjects, separate from the roughly 600-subject first cohort. Comments on this clone: Antigen specificity is unknown.

The chain couples TRBV5-4 to TRBJ1-6; 8 nucleotides align to TRBD1. The sequence derives from a woman aged 18-29 years in good health and CMV-seronegative. The sample was PBMCs. Here the CDR3 DNA reads TGTGCCAGCAGCCACGGACAGGGCAGGGCACCCCTCCACTTT. It translates to CASSHGQGRAPLHF.